This paragraph covers one T cell receptor beta chain sequence. V was trimmed by 6 bases and J by 0 bases, leaving 12 bases between them. The germline gives CDR1 SNHLY, CDR2 FYNNEI. The CDR3 covers 14 residues. A NOSPECS grade of at least 4, a Clinical Activity Score of at least 3 and duration under 3 months were recorded in ophthalmopathy patients. Fresh peripheral blood, 7.5 to 10 ml, was the source of the PBMCs. This specimen comes from a study of T cells in Graves' hyperthyroidism and ophthalmopathy. TCR beta CDR3 regions were amplified from RNA. Primed by the HTBI set, a first-round RT-PCR was run on the TCR CDR3. TCRdb fed the multiplex PCR reads into MiXCR, producing one record per CDR3 protein. Of about 480,000 distinct CDR3 sequences listed, around 24% are singletons.

This TCR was sampled from a woman in her 30s with Graves' ophthalmopathy. Sequences were obtained from blood. The genes are TRBV2 and TRBJ2-7, with D unclear. This chain's CDR3 is CASRTDGTSYEQYF. CDR3 bases: TGTGCCAGCAGGACGGACGGCACCTCCTACGAGCAGTACTTC.